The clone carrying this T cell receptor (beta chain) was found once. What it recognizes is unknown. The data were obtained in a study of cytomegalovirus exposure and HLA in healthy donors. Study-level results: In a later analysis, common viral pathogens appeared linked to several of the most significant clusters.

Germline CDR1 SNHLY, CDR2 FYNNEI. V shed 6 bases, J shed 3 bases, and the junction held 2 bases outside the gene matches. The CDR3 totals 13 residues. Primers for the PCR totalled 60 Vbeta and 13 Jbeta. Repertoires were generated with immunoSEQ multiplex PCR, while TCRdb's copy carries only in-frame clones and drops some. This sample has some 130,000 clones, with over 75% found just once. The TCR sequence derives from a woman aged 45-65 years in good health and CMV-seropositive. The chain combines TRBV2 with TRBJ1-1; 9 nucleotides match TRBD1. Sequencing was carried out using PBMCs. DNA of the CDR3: TGTGCCAGCAGCCGGGACAGGGACACTGAAGCTTTCTTT. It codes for CASSRDRDTEAFF.